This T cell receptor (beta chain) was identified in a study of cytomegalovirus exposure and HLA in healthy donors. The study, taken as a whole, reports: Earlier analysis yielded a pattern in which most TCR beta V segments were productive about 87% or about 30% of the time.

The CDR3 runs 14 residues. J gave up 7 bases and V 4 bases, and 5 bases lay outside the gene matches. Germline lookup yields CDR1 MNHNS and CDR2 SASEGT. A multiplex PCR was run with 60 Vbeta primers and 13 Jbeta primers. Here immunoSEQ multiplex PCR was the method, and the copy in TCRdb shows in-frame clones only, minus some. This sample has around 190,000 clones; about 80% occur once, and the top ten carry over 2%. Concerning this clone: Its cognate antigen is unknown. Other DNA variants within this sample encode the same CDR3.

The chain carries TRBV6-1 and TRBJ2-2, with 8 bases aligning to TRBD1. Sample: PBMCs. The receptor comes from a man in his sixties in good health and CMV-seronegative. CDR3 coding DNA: TGTGCCAGCAGTGTACAGGGGGTTATCGGGGAGCTGTTTTTT. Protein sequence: CASSVQGVIGELFF.